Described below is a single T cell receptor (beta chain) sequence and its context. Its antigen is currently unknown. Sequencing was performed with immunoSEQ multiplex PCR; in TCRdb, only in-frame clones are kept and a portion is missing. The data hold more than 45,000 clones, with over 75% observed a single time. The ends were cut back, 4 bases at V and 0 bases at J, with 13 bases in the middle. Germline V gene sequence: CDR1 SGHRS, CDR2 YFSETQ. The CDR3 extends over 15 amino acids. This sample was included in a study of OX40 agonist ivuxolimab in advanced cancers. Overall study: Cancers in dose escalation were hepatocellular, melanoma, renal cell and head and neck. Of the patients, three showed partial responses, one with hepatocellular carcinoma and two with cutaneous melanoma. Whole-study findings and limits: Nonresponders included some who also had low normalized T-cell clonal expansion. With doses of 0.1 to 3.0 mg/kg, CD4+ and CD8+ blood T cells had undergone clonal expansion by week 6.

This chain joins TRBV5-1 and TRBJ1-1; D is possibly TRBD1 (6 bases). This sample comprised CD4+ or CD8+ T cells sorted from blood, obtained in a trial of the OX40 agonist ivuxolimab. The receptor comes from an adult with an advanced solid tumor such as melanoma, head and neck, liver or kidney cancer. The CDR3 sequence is CASSTGRGLNTEAFF. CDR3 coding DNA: TGCGCCAGCAGCACTGGACGGGGGCTGAACACTGAAGCTTTCTTT. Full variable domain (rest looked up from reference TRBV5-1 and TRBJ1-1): KAGVTQTPRYLIKTRGQQVTLSCSPISGHRSVSWYQQTPGQGLQFLFEYFSETQRNKGNFPGRFSGRQFSNSRSEMNVSTLELGDSALYLCASSTGRGLNTEAFFGQGTRLTVV.